This T cell receptor (beta chain) was profiled in a study of T cell repertoires in cytomegalovirus infection. Study as a whole: Indicated by public TCR beta signatures were CMV infection and matching HLA type.

One entry per CDR3 protein results from TCRdb running MiXCR on the reads. The sample lists some 700,000 distinct CDR3 sequences; 35% to 45% were seen once. The CDR3 has 13 amino acids. With V trimmed by 5 bases and J by 9 bases, 5 bases remained unmatched. J is TRBJ2-1 and V is TRBV12-3 or TRBV12-4; the match to TRBD1 covers 9 bases. Sequenced: PBMCs. The origin of this receptor is a human donor in good health (CMV status not recorded). Some clones in this sample may be carry-over from other donors' samples. CDR3 sequence: CASSTGTGFEQFF. The CDR3, as DNA: TGTGCCAGCAGTACCGGGACAGGGTTTGAGCAGTTCTTC.